This record covers a single T cell receptor (beta chain). How the authors handled the data: Amplifying reference gene primers gave estimates of nucleated cell counts. Assay used: immunoSEQ multiplex PCR; TCRdb lists only in-frame clones, some missing. From that table come the V and J calls and clone size; the DNA was used to work out D and trimming. The sample has about 170,000 clones, approximately 86% seen once. The record originates from a study of blood T cell repertoires in COVID-19. Overall study: PBMCs, B-cell-depleted T cells, or T cells provided the cDNA or gDNA that made up the material.

The CDR3 has 12 amino acids. Trimming took off 7 bases at V and 9 bases at J, with 10 bases between the two ends. The Seattle patients, enrolled during active infection, were followed longitudinally. The sequenced material came from peripheral blood. The chain joins TRBV12-3 or TRBV12-4 to TRBJ1-6; D is undetermined. This receptor was obtained from an elderly woman with COVID-19, enrolled during active disease. DNA for the CDR3: TGTGCCAGCAACAACCGGGGTTCACCCCTCCACTTT. The encoded protein is CASNNRGSPLHF.